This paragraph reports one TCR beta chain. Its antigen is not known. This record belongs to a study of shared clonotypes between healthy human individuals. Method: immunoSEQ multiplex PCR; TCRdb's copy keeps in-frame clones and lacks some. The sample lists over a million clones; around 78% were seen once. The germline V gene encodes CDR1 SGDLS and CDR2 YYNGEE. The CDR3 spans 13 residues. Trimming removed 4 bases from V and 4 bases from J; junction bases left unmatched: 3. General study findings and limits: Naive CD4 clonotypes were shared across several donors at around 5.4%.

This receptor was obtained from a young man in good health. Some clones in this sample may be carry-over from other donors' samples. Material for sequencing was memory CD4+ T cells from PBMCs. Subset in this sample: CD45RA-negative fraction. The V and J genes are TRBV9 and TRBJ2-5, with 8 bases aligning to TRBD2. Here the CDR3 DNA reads TGTGCCAGCAGCCCCGGGGGGGGAGAGACCCAGTACTTC. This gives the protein CASSPGGGETQYF.